This T cell receptor (beta chain) was profiled in a study of shared clonotypes between healthy human individuals. On this clone itself: In the same sample, other DNA sequences code for this CDR3.

The CDR3 extends over 12 amino acids. V was cut by 2 bases and J by 4 bases, with 2 bases left in between. CDR1 and CDR2 from the germline V gene are SEHNR and FQNEAQ (reference sequence). Assay: immunoSEQ multiplex PCR; the TCRdb copy retains only in-frame clones and omits some. The data hold around 600,000 clones, with 97% observed a single time. The V call is TRBV7-9, the J call TRBJ2-2; D is undetermined. The sample was naive CD4+ T cells sorted from blood. The subset here: CD45RA+ positively selected. This TCR derives from a woman younger than 45 in good health. The CDR3 coding sequence is TGTGCCAGCAGCTTACTCACCGGGGAGCTGTTTTTT. This codes for CASSLLTGELFF.